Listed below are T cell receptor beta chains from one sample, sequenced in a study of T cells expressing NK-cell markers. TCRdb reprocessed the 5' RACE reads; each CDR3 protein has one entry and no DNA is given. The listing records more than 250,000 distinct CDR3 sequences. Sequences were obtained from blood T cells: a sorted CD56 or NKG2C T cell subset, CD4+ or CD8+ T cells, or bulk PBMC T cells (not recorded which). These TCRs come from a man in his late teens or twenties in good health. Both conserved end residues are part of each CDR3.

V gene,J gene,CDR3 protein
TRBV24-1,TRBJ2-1,CATTGLAGGSSYNEQFF
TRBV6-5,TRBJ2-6,CASSFGSSRGHYSGANVLTF
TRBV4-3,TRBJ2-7,CASSQVVGLASYEQYF
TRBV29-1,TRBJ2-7,CSAAGLASFNEQYF
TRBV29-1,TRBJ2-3,CSVGVQTSTDTQYF
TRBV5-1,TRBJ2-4,CASSPSGPGDIQYF
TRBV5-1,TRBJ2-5,CASSLVVGRALRETQYF
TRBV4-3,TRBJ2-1,CASSPHARLEGNEQFF
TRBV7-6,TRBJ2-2,CASSLRLGGKSGELFF
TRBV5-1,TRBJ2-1,CASSKPTGERGRSYNEQFF
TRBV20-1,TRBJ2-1,CSARGLTHDQFF
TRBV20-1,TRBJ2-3,CSAREEGAWDTQYF
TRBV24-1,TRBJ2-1,CATSTEVYNEQFF
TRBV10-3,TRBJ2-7,CAISGSQPAYEQYF
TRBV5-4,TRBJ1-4,CASSTDRSTNEKLFF
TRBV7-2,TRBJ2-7,CASSLAESSGISYEQYF
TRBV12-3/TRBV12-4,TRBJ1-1,CASSLQSMNTEAFF
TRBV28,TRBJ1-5,CASRAPTGREVNQPQHF
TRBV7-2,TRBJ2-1,CASSLAGGRGNEQFF
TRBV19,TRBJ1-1,CASSIDGTGATEAFF
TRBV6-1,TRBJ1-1,CASRPQGGNTEAFF
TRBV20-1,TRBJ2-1,CSARDYQGAYNEQFF
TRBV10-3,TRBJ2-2,CAISAQRNTGELFF
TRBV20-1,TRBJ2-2,CSARRGTDSGELFF
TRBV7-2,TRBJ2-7,CASSFSQGTYEQYF
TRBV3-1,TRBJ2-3,CASSQVPGLGTDTQYF
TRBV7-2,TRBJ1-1,CASSISPYSTEAFF
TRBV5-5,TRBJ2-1,CASSVGTPNEQFF
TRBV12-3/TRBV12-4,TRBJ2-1,CASSLGGILFF
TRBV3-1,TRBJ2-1,CASSPRGGTPYNEQFF
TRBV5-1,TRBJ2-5,CASSIQEETQYF
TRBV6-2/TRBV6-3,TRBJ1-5,CASSYSRGMRNQPQHF
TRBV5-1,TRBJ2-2,CASSATVQGAGELFF
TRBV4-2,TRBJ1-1,CASSQVGGGTGAEAFF
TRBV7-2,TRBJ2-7,CASSPGGGPYEQYF
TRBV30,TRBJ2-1,CAWGRREWGNEQFF
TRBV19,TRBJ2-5,CATRLNQETQYF
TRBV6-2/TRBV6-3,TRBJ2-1,CASSYSPASGIYNEQFF
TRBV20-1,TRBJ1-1,CSATRRSVAEAFF
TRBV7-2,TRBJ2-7,CASSLLSLLAGAEQYF
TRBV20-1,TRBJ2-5,CSARDPEGETQYF
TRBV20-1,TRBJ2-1,CSARALLRDRGYNEQFF
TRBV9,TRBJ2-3,CASSVRLPHEGTQYF
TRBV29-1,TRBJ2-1,CSVDFRGSSYNEQFF
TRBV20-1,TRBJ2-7,CSARDPRQASEQYF